A single sample is the source of the 3 T cell receptor beta chains below, sequenced in a study of blood T cell repertoires in COVID-19 (dated by TCRdb to 2020 to 2022). Preparation of the library involved the immunoSEQ multiplex PCR assay. This immuneACCESS table, as held by TCRdb, lists in-frame sequences with V and J called but not all clones. Of the missing ones, under half trace to an unresolved V gene in checked studies; the others have no known cause. Counted in this sample were roughly 320,000 clones; approximately 90% of them appeared once. 6.3% of the sample goes to the ten largest clones. The sequencing sample was made of peripheral blood. These receptors came from a woman in her 50s with COVID-19, enrolled during active disease.

This chain connects TRBV7-9 to TRBJ1-1, with D hard to call. V was shortened by 7 bases and J by 0 bases, with 12 bases between the two germline ends. The CDR3 loop spans 14 amino acids. Per the germline V gene, CDR1 is SEHNR and CDR2 is FQNEAQ (reference sequence). Here the CDR3 reads CASTPSGMNTEAFF. The CDR3 bases are TGTGCCAGCACCCCTTCGGGGATGAACACTGAAGCTTTCTTT.

The V call is TRBV5-1, the J call TRBJ2-1; TRBD2 might be the D (6 bases). Germline CDR1 SGHRS, CDR2 YFSETQ. The germline V and J ends were trimmed by 6 bases and 2 bases, with 9 bases remaining between them. The CDR3 has 13 residues. The DNA of the CDR3 is TGCGCCAGCAACAGGACTACCTACAATGAGCAGTTCTTC. Translating it yields CASNRTTYNEQFF. The entire variable domain, with the rest obtained from reference TRBV5-1 and TRBJ2-1, is as follows: KAGVTQTPRYLIKTRGQQVTLSCSPISGHRSVSWYQQTPGQGLQFLFEYFSETQRNKGNFPGRFSGRQFSNSRSEMNVSTLELGDSALYLCASNRTTYNEQFFGPGTRLTVL.

The table lists this clone with a few counts. This chain uses TRBV7-2 with TRBJ1-2; possibly TRBD1 for D (6 bases). CDR1 is SGHTA and CDR2 is FQGNSA in the germline V gene. The CDR3 contains 13 residues. V was trimmed by 5 bases and J by 2 bases, leaving 9 bases between them. The CDR3 protein is CASSPDSNYGYTF. CDR3 nucleotides: TGTGCCAGCAGCCCGGACAGCAACTATGGCTACACCTTC.